The clone carrying this T cell receptor (beta chain) was counted a few times. Its antigen remains unidentified. This entry comes from a study of blood T cells in healthy people across ages. Overall study findings and caveats: Older age went with lower TCR beta diversity per million T cells, in a roughly linear way. The study regarded diversity estimates from one million T cells as underestimates. Diversity of TCR beta correlated strongly with naive T cell percentage.

Then a second PCR, running roughly 7 to 11 cycles, was carried out with a sample-barcoded 5' primer and a J-beta primer mix. With 12 random nucleotides, a template-switch adaptor tagged each individual cDNA molecule. Each CDR3 protein is one row after TCRdb ran MiXCR on the 5' RACE reads. The sample yields over a million distinct CDR3 sequences, approximately 39% seen once. Sequenced: blood. The TCR was taken from a woman in her late teens or twenties in good health.

The CDR3 DNA follows: TGCAGCGCAGGTGGGACAGGGGGCTACGAGCAGTACTTC. Protein product: CSAGGTGGYEQYF. This rearrangement joins TRBV20-1 to TRBJ2-7; 11 bases agree with TRBD1. CDR3 size: 13 residues. Per germline, CDR1 DFQATT and CDR2 SNEGSKA (reference sequence).